The 27 T cell receptor beta chains in this list originate from one sample, sequenced in a study of T cell changes during pregnancy in multiple sclerosis. Sequenced by immunoSEQ multiplex PCR; TCRdb stores in-frame clones only, minus some. Here the sample spans roughly 88,000 clones, 92% being singletons. Source: peripheral blood, taken in the first trimester of pregnancy. Receptors originate from a female donor with multiple sclerosis, enrolled in a pregnancy study.

The V and J genes are TRBV28 and TRBJ1-3; no definite D call. The CDR3 is 16 amino acids. Trimming pared 6 bases from V and 0 bases from J, leaving 15 bases between. Looked up from germline, CDR1 is MDHEN and CDR2 is SYDVKM. The CDR3 region has the DNA TGTGCCAGCAGCTCCCGGCGGGCAGACTCTGGAAACACCATATATTTT. It codes for CASSSRRADSGNTIYF.

This chain joins TRBV5-4 and TRBJ2-1; 11 bases map to TRBD2. Germline trimming cut 5 bases from V and 5 bases from J; bases unmatched to any gene: 6. The CDR3 consists of 15 residues. Germline assignment: CDR1 SGHNT and CDR2 YYREEE (reference sequence). CDR3 in DNA: TGTGCCAGCAGGGGGCTAGCGGGAGGCCACAATGAGCAGTTCTTC. It translates to CASRGLAGGHNEQFF.

This chain joins TRBV15 and TRBJ2-1, with TRBD2 identical over 12 bases. V shed 1 base and J 8 bases; nucleotides not matched to a gene: 6. Germline values: CDR1 LNHNV, CDR2 YYDKDF (reference sequence). The CDR3 contains 16 residues. This chain's CDR3 is CATSRGRTSGTHEQFF. The CDR3 DNA follows: TGTGCCACCAGCAGAGGTCGGACTAGCGGGACCCATGAGCAGTTCTTC.

The V call is TRBV28, the J call TRBJ2-1; 9 nucleotides align to TRBD1. The CDR3 spans 15 residues. The ends lost 6 bases at V and 4 bases at J; junction bases unmatched: 7. CDR1 and CDR2 (germline): MDHEN, SYDVKM. This CDR3 reads CASRPGTGSYNEQFF. For the CDR3, the DNA is TGTGCCAGCAGGCCCGGGACAGGGTCGTACAATGAGCAGTTCTTC.

This sequence joins TRBV4-2 and TRBJ2-3; D uncertain. Trimming cost V 0 bases and J 3 bases, with 10 bases left between them. CDR1 and CDR2 (germline): LGHNA, YNFKEQ. This CDR3 spans 15 amino acids. This CDR3 is CASSQELRRTDTQYF. The DNA for the CDR3 is TGTGCCAGCAGCCAAGAATTGCGGCGGACAGATACGCAGTATTTT.

The V and J genes are TRBV9 and TRBJ2-4; D may be TRBD2 (8 bases). Germline lookup yields CDR1 SGDLS and CDR2 YYNGEE. The CDR3 sequence is 22 residues long. V was pared by 0 bases and J by 7 bases, with 35 bases between. The chain's CDR3 is CASSVGRGLQGGLVSGSNIQYF. CDR3 coding DNA: TGTGCCAGCAGCGTAGGCCGGGGACTCCAGGGGGGGTTGGTCAGCGGGAGTAACATTCAGTACTTC.

The chain employs TRBV25-1 and TRBJ2-3; 9 positions agree with TRBD2. J was trimmed by 1 base and V by 5 bases; bases with no gene match: 7. The germline V gene encodes CDR1 MGHDK and CDR2 SYGVNS. The length of the CDR3 is 16 residues. This CDR3 reads CASSLTIAGGTDTQYF. CDR3 DNA sequence: TGTGCCAGCAGTTTAACTATAGCGGGAGGCACAGATACGCAGTATTTT.

This clone was counted a single time. The chain links TRBV27 to TRBJ1-5, with no clear D. Germline CDR1 reads MNHEY; CDR2 reads SMNVEV (reference sequence). CDR3 size: 17 residues. The V end lost 0 bases, the J end lost 0 bases, and 12 bases lay between the germline ends. In DNA, the CDR3 is TGTGCCAGCAGTTTATCGGGGAGCGTCTATAGCAATCAGCCCCAGCATTTT. It codes for CASSLSGSVYSNQPQHF.

The J gene is TRBJ2-3, the V gene TRBV10-2, with TRBD1 as a possible D gene (7 bases). This CDR3 region has 13 residues. From germline, CDR1 is WSHSY and CDR2 SAAADI. V was clipped by 4 bases and J by 4 bases, with 9 bases between them. The CDR3 here is CASSVRGADTQYF. The CDR3 DNA is TGCGCCAGCAGTGTCAGGGGGGCAGATACGCAGTATTTT.

The chain combines TRBV11-1 with TRBJ2-2, with 7 bases identical to TRBD1. The CDR3 covers 15 residues. Unmatched junction bases numbered 4, after V lost 4 bases and J lost 2 bases. CDR1 and CDR2 (germline): SGHAT, FQDESV (reference sequence). CDR3 in amino acids: CASSSHRGNTGELFF. The CDR3 bases are TGTGCCAGCAGCTCCCACAGGGGAAACACCGGGGAGCTGTTTTTT. Full variable domain (outside the CDR3, taken from reference TRBV11-1 and TRBJ2-2): EAEVAQSPRYKITEKSQAVAFWCDPISGHATLYWYRQILGQGPELLVQFQDESVVDDSQLPKDRFSAERLKGVDSTLKIQPAELGDSAMYLCASSSHRGNTGELFFGEGSRLTVL.

Here the CDR3 reads CASSYDFTGQGYGYTF. CDR3 nucleotide sequence: TGTGCCAGCAGTTACGACTTTACGGGACAGGGGTATGGCTACACCTTC. V and J are TRBV6-5 and TRBJ1-2; 10 bases are shared with TRBD1. The CDR3 totals 16 residues. Looked up from germline, CDR1 is MNHEY and CDR2 is SVGAGI. V was pared by 2 bases and J by 5 bases, with 8 bases of the junction left unmatched.

This rearrangement joins TRBV19 to TRBJ2-6; D may be TRBD2 (6 bases). The CDR3 totals 16 residues. CDR1 and CDR2 (germline): LNHDA, SQIVND (reference sequence). Trimming took 5 bases from V and 2 from J, leaving 13 bases between them. The CDR3 sequence is CASSWGVGAGANVLTF. The CDR3 DNA follows: TGTGCCAGTAGTTGGGGGGTGGGAGCTGGGGCCAACGTCCTGACTTTC.

The genes are TRBV5-4 and TRBJ2-3, with 9 bases identical to TRBD1. Germline lookup yields CDR1 SGHNT and CDR2 YYREEE (reference sequence). J gave up 6 bases and V 5 bases, and 13 bases lay outside the gene matches. This CDR3 has 16 amino acids. In DNA, the CDR3 is TGTGCCAGCAGTTCTCCGGGACAGGGTATTTTGGATACGCAGTATTTT. Protein sequence: CASSSPGQGILDTQYF.

This clone was seen a few times. The CDR3 sequence: CASSEDRFEQYF. CDR3 coding DNA: TGCGCCAGCAGTGAGGATAGATTCGAGCAGTACTTC. The rearrangement links TRBV10-2 to TRBJ2-7; D not certain. The CDR3 covers 12 residues. V was trimmed by 2 bases and J by 6 bases, leaving 8 bases between them. The germline gives CDR1 WSHSY, CDR2 SAAADI.

The CDR3 nucleotides read TGCGCCAGCAGCTTGGGGGACAGGACCTTGAACACTGAAGCTTTCTTT. Translation: CASSLGDRTLNTEAFF. The J gene is TRBJ1-1, the V gene TRBV5-1; 8 positions match TRBD1. The CDR3 spans 16 residues. V lost 0 bases and J lost 0; bases outside the gene matches: 4. Germline V CDR1 and CDR2: SGHRS, YFSETQ. Full variable domain (rest looked up from reference TRBV5-1 and TRBJ1-1): KAGVTQTPRYLIKTRGQQVTLSCSPISGHRSVSWYQQTPGQGLQFLFEYFSETQRNKGNFPGRFSGRQFSNSRSEMNVSTLELGDSALYLCASSLGDRTLNTEAFFGQGTRLTVV.

The V call is TRBV27, the J call TRBJ1-5; 7 bases agree with TRBD1. The J segment lost 8 bases and the V segment lost 8 bases, leaving 9 bases of the junction unmatched. There are 13 residues in the CDR3. Germline CDR1 is MNHEY and CDR2 is SMNVEV (reference sequence). The CDR3 sequence is CASSGGGREPQHF. Written as DNA, the CDR3 is TGTGCCAGCTCAGGGGGTGGGCGGGAGCCCCAGCATTTT.

This rearrangement joins TRBV5-6 to TRBJ2-7; TRBD2 matches 11 bases. With 5 bases clipped from V and 4 bases from J, the junction kept 11 bases outside the gene matches. This CDR3 is built from 16 residues. CDR1 SGHDT and CDR2 YYEEEE come from the germline V gene. The CDR3 sequence is CASSSYIAGGRYEQYF. CDR3 nucleotide sequence: TGTGCCAGCAGTTCTTATATAGCGGGAGGGAGGTACGAGCAGTACTTC.

This CDR3 is CASSKGQGRGNQPQHF. The CDR3 DNA sequence: TGTGCCAGTAGTAAGGGACAGGGAAGGGGCAATCAGCCCCAGCATTTT. This chain links TRBV19 with TRBJ1-5; 9 bases align to TRBD1. Germline values: CDR1 LNHDA, CDR2 SQIVND (reference sequence). Trimming took 4 bases from V and 2 from J; bases not matched to a gene: 6. The CDR3 extends over 16 amino acids. Full variable domain (remainder filled in from reference TRBV19 and TRBJ1-5): DGGITQSPKYLFRKEGQNVTLSCEQNLNHDAMYWYRQDPGQGLRLIYYSQIVNDFQKGDIAEGYSVSREKKESFPLTVTSAQKNPTAFYLCASSKGQGRGNQPQHFGDGTRLSIL.

The chain recombines TRBV14 with TRBJ1-5, with D possibly matching TRBD1 (6 bases). Trimming cost V 4 bases and J 2 bases, with 12 bases left between them. The CDR3 is made up of 15 amino acids. From germline, CDR1 is SGHDN and CDR2 FVKESK. This chain's CDR3 is CASSPTGFGNQPQHF. In DNA, the CDR3 is TGTGCCAGCAGCCCTACAGGGTTCGGCAATCAGCCCCAGCATTTT. The full variable domain, rest sourced from reference TRBV14 and TRBJ1-5, is EAGVTQFPSHSVIEKGQTVTLRCDPISGHDNLYWYRRVMGKEIKFLLHFVKESKQDESGMPNNRFLAERTGGTYSTLKVQPAELEDSGVYFCASSPTGFGNQPQHFGDGTRLSIL.

V and J are TRBV5-6 and TRBJ2-1, with 10 positions matching TRBD1. V dropped 5 bases and J dropped 2; count of bases not matched to a gene: 4. There are 15 residues in the CDR3. Germline loops: CDR1 SGHDT, CDR2 YYEEEE. CDR3 amino acids: CASREGTGAYNEQFF. Written as DNA, the CDR3 is TGTGCCAGCAGAGAGGGGACAGGGGCCTACAATGAGCAGTTCTTC. The variable domain in full, with the rest retrieved from reference TRBV5-6 and TRBJ2-1, is DAGVTQSPTHLIKTRGQQVTLRCSPKSGHDTVSWYQQALGQGPQFIFQYYEEEERQRGNFPDRFSGHQFPNYSSELNVNALLLGDSALYLCASREGTGAYNEQFFGPGTRLTVL.

The CDR3 nucleotides read TGTGCCAGCAGCTTAGCCCCATTGCGGCTAGACAATGAGCAGTTCTTC. It encodes CASSLAPLRLDNEQFF. This chain uses TRBV11-2 with TRBJ2-1; D unclear. The CDR3 runs 16 residues. V shed 1 base and J shed 5 bases, with 15 bases lying between them. CDR1 and CDR2 from the germline V gene are SGHAT and FQNNGV.

The V gene is TRBV14, the J gene TRBJ2-1; TRBD2 matches 7 bases. After removal of 2 bases from V and 7 bases from J, the junction contained 17 bases not matched to a gene. The CDR3 covers 18 residues. Germline V lookup: CDR1 SGHDN, CDR2 FVKESK. Here the CDR3 reads CASSQFFVGAGAGNEQFF. The CDR3 DNA reads as TGTGCCAGCAGCCAATTTTTCGTAGGTGCGGGAGCGGGAAATGAGCAGTTCTTC.

The chain has TRBV13 and TRBJ2-3; 8 nucleotides line up with TRBD2. There are 17 residues in the CDR3. Germline loops: CDR1 PRHDT, CDR2 FYEKMQ (reference sequence). After removal of 0 bases from V and 4 bases from J, the junction contained 9 bases not matched to a gene. The CDR3 DNA reads as TGTGCCAGCAGCTTAGGCAGTAGCGGGACGGGTGCAGATACGCAGTATTTT. This sequence encodes CASSLGSSGTGADTQYF.

This clone occurred once. The rearrangement uses TRBV9 and TRBJ1-2; D not certain. Trimming left V 3 bases short and J 5 bases short, with 17 bases between. Germline V gene data show CDR1 as SGDLS and CDR2 as YYNGEE. The CDR3 totals 15 residues. This CDR3 is CASSESIGREYGYTF. CDR3 DNA sequence: TGTGCCAGCAGCGAAAGCATAGGACGGGAGTATGGCTACACCTTC.

This sequence joins TRBV19 and TRBJ1-1; a weak D match, TRBD1 (5 bases). CDR1 is LNHDA and CDR2 is SQIVND in the germline V gene (reference sequence). The V end was cut by 6 bases, the J end by 4 bases, with 9 bases between. CDR3 size: 12 residues. The CDR3 is CASSPGGTEAFF. DNA of the CDR3: TGTGCCAGTAGCCCGGGGGGCACTGAAGCTTTCTTT.

CDR3 DNA: TGTGCCAGCAGTCCCAGAGCGGGCACCGGGGAGCTGTTTTTT. This sequence encodes CASSPRAGTGELFF. This rearrangement joins TRBV27 to TRBJ2-2; possibly TRBD2 for D (6 bases). The CDR3 extends over 14 amino acids. V lost 5 bases and J lost 4, with 11 bases in between. Germline V gene lookup returns CDR1 MNHEY and CDR2 SMNVEV (reference sequence).

V and J are TRBV7-9 and TRBJ1-3, with D unclear. V was shortened by 8 bases and J by 4 bases, with 18 bases between the two germline ends. The CDR3 is 15 residues long. The germline gives CDR1 SEHNR, CDR2 FQNEAQ (reference sequence). The CDR3 DNA sequence: TGTGCCAGCCAACCTCCCCTTCGCGAGGGAAACACCATATATTTT. This encodes CASQPPLREGNTIYF.